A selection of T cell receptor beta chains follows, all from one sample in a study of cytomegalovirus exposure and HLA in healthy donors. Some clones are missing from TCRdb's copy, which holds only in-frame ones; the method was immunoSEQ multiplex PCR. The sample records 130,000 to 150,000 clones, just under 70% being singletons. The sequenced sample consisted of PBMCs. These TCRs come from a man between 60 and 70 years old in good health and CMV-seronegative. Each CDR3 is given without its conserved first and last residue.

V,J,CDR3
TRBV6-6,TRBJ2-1,ASSRDEQF
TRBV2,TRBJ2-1,AGTGESNEQF
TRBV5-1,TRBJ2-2,ASSFTVDGELF
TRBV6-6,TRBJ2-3,ASSQGLAGDTSTQY
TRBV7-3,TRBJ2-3,ASSTTSGRADTQY
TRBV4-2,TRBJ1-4,ASSQDFHQRSL
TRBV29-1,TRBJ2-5,SVSTGGVIETQY
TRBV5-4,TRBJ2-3,ASSLGSFRETDTQY
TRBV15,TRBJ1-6,ATSLKPQALAGPLH
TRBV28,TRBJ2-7,ASSLGVLAGSYEQY
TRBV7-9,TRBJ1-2,ASSLEGRGLGYT
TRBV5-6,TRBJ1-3,ASSGEDRGHSGNTIY
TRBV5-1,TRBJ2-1,ASSLGTSGRSYNEQF
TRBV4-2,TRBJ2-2,ASSQDRTSGHTGELF
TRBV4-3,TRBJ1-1,ASSQDLIYGGTNTEAF
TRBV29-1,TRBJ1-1,SVEDLQGGAEAF
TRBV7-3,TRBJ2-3,ASSLLAGGLDTQY
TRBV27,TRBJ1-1,ASSFIKTGVRTEAF
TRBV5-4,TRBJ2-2,ASSLSSTGELF
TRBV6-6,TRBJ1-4,ASSSDRGATNEKLF
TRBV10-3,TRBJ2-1,AISPKRGAYNEQF
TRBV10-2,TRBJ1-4,ASSETGQGYEKLF
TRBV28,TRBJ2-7,ASSLLPIGPRQVGITYEQY
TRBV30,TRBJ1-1,AWSRAGTEAF
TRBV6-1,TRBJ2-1,ASSEALAGAYNEQF
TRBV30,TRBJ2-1,AWTREMGYNEQF
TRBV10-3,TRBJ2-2,AITGGLAGRGELF
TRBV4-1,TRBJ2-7,ASSEPGLAAYEQY
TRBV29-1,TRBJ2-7,SVRQTGNTYEQY
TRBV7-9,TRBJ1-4,ASSYSSEKLF
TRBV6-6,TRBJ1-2,ASSYSSGQGVDGYT
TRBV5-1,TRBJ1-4,ASSLAGTANEKLF
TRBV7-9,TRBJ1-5,ASSWGREAQH
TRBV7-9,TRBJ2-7,ASSLGQFYEQY
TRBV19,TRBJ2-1,ASTGTGKQF
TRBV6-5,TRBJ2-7,ASRRRLAYEQY
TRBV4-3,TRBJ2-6,ASSQVQGSGANVLT
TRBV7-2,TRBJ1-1,ASSLNAGFVVNTEAF
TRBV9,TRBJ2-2,ASSVWGSGRVSGELF
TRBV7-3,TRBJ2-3,ASSLGQGEDTQY
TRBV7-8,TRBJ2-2,ASSLGTSGTGELF
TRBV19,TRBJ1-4,ASRNRGREKLF
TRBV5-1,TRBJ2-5,ASSLGGRTQETQY
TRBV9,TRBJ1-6,ASSVGSGIGNSPLH
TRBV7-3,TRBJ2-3,ASSSGLAGWGTDTQY
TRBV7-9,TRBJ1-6,ASSVGTAILYNSPLH
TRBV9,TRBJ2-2,ASSVGPTANTGELF
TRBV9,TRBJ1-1,ASSRDRVNTEAF
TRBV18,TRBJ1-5,ASSPEVGPGQPQH
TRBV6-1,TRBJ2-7,ASGPSGYYEQY
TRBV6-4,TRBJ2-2,ASSKGQGRPGELF
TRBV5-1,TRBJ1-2,ASSLRNRVDGYT
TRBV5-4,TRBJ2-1,ASSLIIGQGADEQF
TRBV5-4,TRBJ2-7,ASSLTSGRAFEQY
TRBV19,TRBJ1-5,ASSMGTGEPQH
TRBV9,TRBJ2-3,ASSVALITDTQY
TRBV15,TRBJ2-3,ATSRDLGGLAILPLPQY
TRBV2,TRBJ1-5,ASTLVRAGQPQH